This passage covers 18 T cell receptor beta chains from one sample sequenced in a study of PD-1 blockade in mismatch repair-deficient tumors. Data came from immunoSEQ multiplex PCR; TCRdb stores just in-frame clones and leaves some out. The data show around 110,000 clones, about three quarters seen once. The specimen was peripheral blood, collected roughly 60 weeks after starting pembrolizumab. These receptors were collected from an adult with mismatch repair-deficient cancer.

V gene TRBV19 combines with J gene TRBJ2-1; a weak D match, TRBD1 (6 bases). The V end was cut by 3 bases, the J end by 9 bases, with 15 bases between. The CDR3 runs 14 residues. Germline V gene sequence: CDR1 LNHDA, CDR2 SQIVND (reference sequence). CDR3 nucleotides: TGTGCCAGTAGTATTCAGGGGTGGGCCGCTGAGCAGTTCTTC. It codes for CASSIQGWAAEQFF.

J is TRBJ2-7 and V is TRBV15, with 7 bases identical to TRBD1. Per germline, CDR1 LNHNV and CDR2 YYDKDF (reference sequence). There are 14 residues in the CDR3. The trim removed 0 bases at V and 3 bases at J, leaving 2 bases unmatched. The CDR3 coding sequence is TGTGCCACCAGCAGAGATCAGGGGGTCTACGAGCAGTACTTC. Its protein product is CATSRDQGVYEQYF.

This chain links TRBV7-8 with TRBJ2-7; D is possibly TRBD1 (5 bases). This CDR3 has 14 amino acids. Germline V CDR1 and CDR2: SGHVS, FQNEAQ. V was cut by 5 bases and J by 3 bases, with 14 bases left in between. The CDR3 region is CASSQDTGLYEQYF. CDR3 coding DNA: TGTGCCAGCAGCCAAGACACAGGTCTCTACGAGCAGTACTTC.

The chain couples TRBV27 to TRBJ2-1; perhaps TRBD2 as D (7 bases). Germline V gene lookup returns CDR1 MNHEY and CDR2 SMNVEV (reference sequence). The germline V and J ends were trimmed by 5 bases and 8 bases, with 10 bases remaining between them. This CDR3 contains 12 residues. The CDR3 loop is CASSIGGHEQFF. The CDR3 DNA reads TGTGCCAGCAGTATCGGGGGGCATGAGCAGTTCTTC.

Comments on this clone: Other DNA sequences in the sample encode the same CDR3. The chain uses TRBV18 and TRBJ1-5, with 8 positions matching TRBD1. CDR3 length equals 14 residues. Trimming removed 6 bases from V and 2 bases from J; junction bases left unmatched: 3. Germline CDR1 KGHSH, CDR2 LQKENI. This CDR3 reads CASSPTGGNQPQHF. The DNA for the CDR3 is TGTGCCAGCTCGCCGACAGGGGGCAATCAGCCCCAGCATTTT.

This clone was recorded a few times. The rearrangement joins TRBV5-4 to TRBJ2-7; the D gene could be TRBD1 or TRBD2 (5 bases each). V lost 4 bases to trimming and J lost 5 bases, with 13 bases between them. The CDR3 extends over 13 amino acids. The germline V gene has CDR1 SGHNT and CDR2 YYREEE (reference sequence). The CDR3 DNA follows: TGTGCCAGCAGCGCTGGGGGAGAGGACGAGCAGTACTTC. As protein: CASSAGGEDEQYF.

In this sample, this clone is medium-sized. V usage is TRBV7-9 and J usage is TRBJ2-1; D might be TRBD2 (6 bases). Looked up from germline, CDR1 is SEHNR and CDR2 is FQNEAQ (reference sequence). The CDR3 loop spans 14 amino acids. V shed 5 bases and J shed 0 bases, with 8 bases lying between them. The DNA for the CDR3 is TGTGCCAGCAGCCCCGGGAGCTCCTACAATGAGCAGTTCTTC. This encodes CASSPGSSYNEQFF.

This clone was found a few times. The chain links TRBV7-9 to TRBJ2-7; no clear D gene. V was clipped by 1 base and J by 4 bases, with 2 bases between them. CDR1 is SEHNR, CDR2 FQNEAQ, per germline (reference sequence). The CDR3 extends over 11 amino acids. CDR3: CASSLDYEQYF. As DNA, the CDR3 is TGTGCCAGCAGCTTAGATTACGAGCAGTACTTC.

For this clone: One end of the junction fails to match germline, which may point to a read error. The CDR3 DNA reads as TGTGCCAGCAGCCTAACAGGTCCCAACGTCCTGACTTTC. Translating gives CASSLTGPNVLTF. V usage is TRBV7-3 and J usage is TRBJ2-6; D is perhaps TRBD1 (5 bases). The germline V gene has CDR1 SGHTA and CDR2 FQGTGA. CDR3 length: 13 residues.

The rearrangement uses TRBV9 and TRBJ2-7, with D possibly TRBD2 on 5 matching bases. V shed 0 bases and J shed 3 bases, with 16 bases lying between them. The CDR3 is 16 amino acids. Germline V gene data show CDR1 as SGDLS and CDR2 as YYNGEE. The CDR3 region has the DNA TGTGCCAGCAGCGTAGGCGCGGGCCCGGCCAGCTACGAGCAGTACTTC. It codes for CASSVGAGPASYEQYF.

This chain joins TRBV6-5 and TRBJ2-1; no reliable D call. V was pared by 6 bases and J by 0 bases, with 12 bases between. Germline V lookup: CDR1 MNHEY, CDR2 SVGAGI. The CDR3 extends over 15 amino acids. As DNA, the CDR3 is TGTGCCAGCAGACCGCTCCTGAGCTCCTACAATGAGCAGTTCTTC. Its translation is CASRPLLSSYNEQFF.

The sample holds a few counts of this clone. V and J are TRBV25-1 and TRBJ1-1; maybe TRBD1 (6 bases). V lost 2 bases and J 4 bases, leaving 14 bases between the germline ends. This CDR3 region has 15 residues. Germline V CDR1 and CDR2: MGHDK, SYGVNS. The CDR3 reads CASSENTGMATEAFF. CDR3 in DNA: TGTGCCAGCAGTGAAAACACAGGGATGGCCACTGAAGCTTTCTTT.

This clone was recorded only once. The gene calls are TRBV27 and TRBJ2-2; 11 bases align to TRBD2. The CDR3 covers 15 residues. J lost 6 bases, V lost 3 bases, and 3 bases had no gene match. Looked up from germline, CDR1 is MNHEY and CDR2 is SMNVEV (reference sequence). As DNA, the CDR3 is TGTGCCAGCAGTTTGACTAGCGGGATACCCGGGGAGCTGTTTTTT. It specifies CASSLTSGIPGELFF.

V and J are TRBV18 and TRBJ1-1, with 10 positions matching TRBD1. The CDR3 has 14 residues. Germline lookup yields CDR1 KGHSH and CDR2 LQKENI. Unmatched junction bases numbered 3, after V lost 3 bases and J lost 5 bases. CDR3 sequence reads: CASSPGTGVTEAFF. CDR3 bases: TGTGCCAGCTCACCCGGGACAGGGGTTACTGAAGCTTTCTTT.

The chain couples TRBV7-9 to TRBJ2-5, with 9 nucleotides matching TRBD2. V was clipped by 5 bases and J by 4 bases; unmatched bases: 5. Germline V gives CDR1 SEHNR, CDR2 FQNEAQ (reference sequence). The CDR3 extends over 14 amino acids. Here the CDR3 DNA reads TGTGCCAGCAGCGGATGGCGGGAGGGAGAGACCCAGTACTTC. Encoded protein: CASSGWREGETQYF.

This clone was counted between two and nine times. The chain combines TRBV14 with TRBJ2-4; either TRBD1 or TRBD2 may supply D (5 bases each). This CDR3 has 15 residues. In germline, CDR1 is SGHDN, CDR2 FVKESK. V was shortened by 3 bases and J by 6 bases, with 15 bases between the two germline ends. As DNA, the CDR3 is TGTGCCAGCAGCCACGGGACCCCGAGGCGAAACATTCAGTACTTC. It is translated as CASSHGTPRRNIQYF.

The rearrangement uses TRBV7-3 and TRBJ1-1; 7 positions match TRBD1. CDR1 and CDR2 from the germline V gene are SGHTA and FQGTGA. The J segment lost 4 bases and the V segment lost 5 bases, leaving 10 bases of the junction unmatched. The CDR3 has 15 amino acids. CDR3 DNA: TGTGCCAGCAGCCACCGAGGGGCAGGGGGCACTGAAGCTTTCTTT. This sequence encodes CASSHRGAGGTEAFF. The full variable domain, in which reference TRBV7-3 and TRBJ1-1 provide the parts outside the CDR3, is GAGVSQTPSNKVTEKGKYVELRCDPISGHTALYWYRQSLGQGPEFLIYFQGTGAADDSGLPNDRFFAVRPEGSVSTLKIQRTERGDSAVYLCASSHRGAGGTEAFFGQGTRLTVV.

The V call is TRBV29-1, the J call TRBJ2-3, with 12 bases identical to TRBD2. The CDR3 sequence is 14 residues long. Germline CDR1 reads SQVTM; CDR2 reads ANQGSEA. Unmatched junction bases numbered 3, after V lost 4 bases and J lost 4 bases. In DNA form, the CDR3 reads TGCAGCGTTGCGACTAGCGGGAGTGCAGATACGCAGTATTTT. The encoded protein is CSVATSGSADTQYF.